Shown below are 14 T cell receptor beta chains from a single sample sequenced in a study of vaccination and CD4 T cells after COVID-19. Oncomine TCR Beta short-read sequencing was applied to DNA from cultured CD4+ T cells. From the PCR reads, TCRdb called clonotypes with MiXCR, one entry per CDR3 protein. This table has about 7,000 distinct CDR3 sequences, roughly 23% appearing once. Their antigens remain unidentified. Treatment of the sample: roughly ten-day PBMC culture with coronavirus spike peptide pools or control peptides (ViraFEST assay). This specimen was CD4+ T cells from blood, cultured in vitro, taken after SARS-CoV-2 vaccination. These receptors originate from a human donor who had recovered from COVID-19.

CDR3 protein: CASSLRRGVNEQYF. CDR3 bases: TGTGCCAGCAGTTTGAGGCGGGGCGTCAACGAGCAGTACTTC. This chain joins TRBV28 and TRBJ2-7; TRBD2 is a possible D gene (6 bases). The length of the CDR3 is 14 residues. Germline V gives CDR1 MDHEN, CDR2 SYDVKM. The germline V and J ends were trimmed by 3 bases and 5 bases, with 14 bases remaining between them.

This clonotype was seen only a few times. The chain is built from TRBV28 and TRBJ1-1; maybe TRBD1 (5 bases). Germline V gives CDR1 MDHEN, CDR2 SYDVKM. The CDR3 runs 14 residues. Trimming removed 2 bases at V and 3 bases at J, with 10 bases between. DNA of the CDR3: TGTGCCAGCAGTTTACCCGCAGGGTACACTGAAGCTTTCTTT. It encodes CASSLPAGYTEAFF.

In this sample, this clonotype turned up a few times. The chain has TRBV5-4 and TRBJ1-1; unclear D gene. V dropped 2 bases and J dropped 1 base, with 6 bases sitting between them. The germline gives CDR1 SGHNT, CDR2 YYREEE (reference sequence). This CDR3 has 13 residues. The DNA of the CDR3 is TGTGCCAGCAGCTTTGCCCCGAACACTGAAGCTTTCTTT. Translation gives CASSFAPNTEAFF.

This chain connects TRBV28 to TRBJ2-7; D is perhaps TRBD1 (6 bases). Germline values: CDR1 MDHEN, CDR2 SYDVKM. The V end was cut by 6 bases, the J end by 0 bases, with 12 bases between. The CDR3 loop spans 14 amino acids. The CDR3 reads CASRSGTSSYEQYF. CDR3 in DNA: TGTGCCAGCAGATCCGGGACAAGCTCCTACGAGCAGTACTTC.

This clonotype has only a few counts. The chain employs TRBV20-1 and TRBJ1-5; a possible D gene is TRBD1 (6 bases). Looked up from germline, CDR1 is DFQATT and CDR2 is SNEGSKA (reference sequence). CDR3 length: 15 amino acids. V was cut by 1 base and J by 7 bases, with 17 bases left in between. CDR3 sequence reads: CSARANREGGQPQHF. The CDR3 DNA sequence: TGCAGTGCTAGAGCCAATAGAGAGGGGGGGCAGCCCCAGCATTTT.

The rearrangement uses TRBV4-1 and TRBJ1-2, with 11 nucleotides matching TRBD1. Trimming cost V 6 bases and J 8 bases; bases outside gene matches: 14. CDR3 length equals 16 residues. Per the germline V gene, CDR1 is MGHRA and CDR2 is YSYEKL. This CDR3 is CASSQSGGQGASGYTF. For the CDR3, the DNA is TGCGCCAGCAGTCAGTCAGGCGGACAGGGGGCGTCAGGCTACACCTTC.

The V gene is TRBV7-9, the J gene TRBJ1-1; D ambiguous. Deletions cut 3 bases from V and 0 bases from J, with 5 bases between. The CDR3 consists of 13 residues. Germline CDR1 and CDR2: SEHNR and FQNEAQ (reference sequence). The CDR3 DNA follows: TGTGCCAGCAGCTTCCCGGTGAACACTGAAGCTTTCTTT. Encoded protein: CASSFPVNTEAFF.

CDR3 sequence (DNA): TGTGCCAGCAGCCAAGAGCACTCTCAGCCCCAGCATTTT. It codes for CASSQEHSQPQHF. The V call is TRBV4-2, the J call TRBJ1-5, with unresolved D. CDR1 LGHNA and CDR2 YNFKEQ come from the germline V gene. V was shortened by 0 bases and J by 6 bases, with 6 bases between the two germline ends. The CDR3 has 13 amino acids.

The DNA for the CDR3 is TGTGCCAGCAGTTTGAGCGGGAGTGTTTACAATGAGCAGTTCTTC. Translating gives CASSLSGSVYNEQFF. V usage is TRBV12-3 or TRBV12-4 and J usage is TRBJ2-1; TRBD2 aligns across 8 bases. Losses at the gene ends were 3 bases for V and 4 bases for J; bases not matched to a gene: 5. This CDR3 has 15 residues.

This clonotype has more than one count but fewer than ten. The chain couples TRBV28 to TRBJ2-1; tentatively, D is TRBD1 (5 bases). Germline-derived CDR1 and CDR2 are MDHEN and SYDVKM. Trimming left V 8 bases short and J 0 bases short, with 14 bases between. The CDR3 has 15 residues. The chain's CDR3 is CASLSLRASYNEQFF. CDR3 DNA sequence: TGTGCCAGCCTATCTCTCAGGGCCTCCTACAATGAGCAGTTCTTC.

The chain couples TRBV15 to TRBJ2-7, with TRBD1 identical over 7 bases. The CDR3 runs 15 residues. V trimming: 4 bases; J trimming: 3 bases; junction bases outside the gene matches: 9. Germline V CDR1 and CDR2: LNHNV, YYDKDF (reference sequence). The CDR3 is CATSNPGQSFYEQYF. The CDR3 bases are TGTGCCACCAGCAATCCGGGACAGAGTTTCTACGAGCAGTACTTC.

The CDR3 is CASSPLKTSGRNEQYF. CDR3 nucleotides: TGTGCCAGCAGTCCCCTGAAGACTAGCGGGAGGAACGAGCAGTACTTC. This chain joins TRBV28 and TRBJ2-7; the match to TRBD2 covers 13 bases. V lost 5 bases, J lost 5 bases, and 9 bases stayed unmatched. CDR1 MDHEN and CDR2 SYDVKM come from the germline V gene. The CDR3 is 16 amino acids.

By share of the sample, this clonotype is medium-sized (0.01 to 0.1%). The genes are TRBV19 and TRBJ1-6; 8 bases map to TRBD1. CDR1 is LNHDA and CDR2 is SQIVND in the germline V gene (reference sequence). After removal of 7 bases from V and 5 bases from J, the junction contained 16 bases not matched to a gene. CDR3 size: 18 residues. The CDR3 sequence is CASKGQGAAIRNNSPLHF. The CDR3 region has the DNA TGTGCCAGTAAGGGCCAGGGGGCCGCTATTCGGAATAATTCACCCCTCCACTTT.

This clonotype was seen a single time. The V call is TRBV28, the J call TRBJ1-2; no firm D call. V dropped 2 bases and J dropped 2 bases, with 6 bases sitting between them. The CDR3 loop spans 13 amino acids. CDR1 and CDR2 (germline): MDHEN, SYDVKM. The DNA for the CDR3 is TGTGCCAGCAGTTTACTTTGGAACTATGGCTACACCTTC. It is translated as CASSLLWNYGYTF.